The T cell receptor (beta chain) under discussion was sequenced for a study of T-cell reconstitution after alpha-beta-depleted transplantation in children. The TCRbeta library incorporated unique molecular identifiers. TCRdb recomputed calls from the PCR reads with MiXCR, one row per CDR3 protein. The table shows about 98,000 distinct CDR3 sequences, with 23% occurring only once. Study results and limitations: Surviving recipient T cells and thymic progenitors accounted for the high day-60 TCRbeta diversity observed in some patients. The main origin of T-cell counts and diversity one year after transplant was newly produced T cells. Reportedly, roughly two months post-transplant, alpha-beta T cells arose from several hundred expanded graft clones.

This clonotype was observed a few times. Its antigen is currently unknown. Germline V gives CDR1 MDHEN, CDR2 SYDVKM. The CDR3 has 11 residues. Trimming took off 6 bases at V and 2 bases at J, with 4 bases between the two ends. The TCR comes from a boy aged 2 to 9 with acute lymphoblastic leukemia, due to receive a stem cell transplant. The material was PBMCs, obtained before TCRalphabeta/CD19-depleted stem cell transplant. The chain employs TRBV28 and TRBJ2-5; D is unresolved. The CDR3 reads CASRQQETQYF. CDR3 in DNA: TGTGCCAGCAGACAACAAGAGACCCAGTACTTC.